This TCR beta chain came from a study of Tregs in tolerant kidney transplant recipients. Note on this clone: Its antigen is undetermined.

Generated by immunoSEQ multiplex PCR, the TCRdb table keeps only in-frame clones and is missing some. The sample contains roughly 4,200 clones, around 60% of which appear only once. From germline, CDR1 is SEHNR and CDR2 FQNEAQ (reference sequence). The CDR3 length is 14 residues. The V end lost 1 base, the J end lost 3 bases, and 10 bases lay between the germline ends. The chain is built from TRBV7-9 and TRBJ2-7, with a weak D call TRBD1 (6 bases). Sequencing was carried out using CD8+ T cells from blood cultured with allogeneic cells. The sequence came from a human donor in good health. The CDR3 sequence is CASSLGTGLYEQYF. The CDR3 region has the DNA TGTGCCAGCAGCTTAGGAACAGGGCTCTACGAGCAGTACTTC.